This T cell receptor beta chain stems from a study of T-cell memory formation after mild COVID-19. About the study: TCR clusters were mostly donor specific. Study findings and constraints: The study found contracting CD4+ clones mainly in CM and EM and contracting CD8+ clones in EMRA. Some clones that responded were present in memory (sampled pre-infection), which suggests cross-reactive memory joined. Clones shrinking from day 15 to 85 showed even CD4/CD8 mixes; later expanders tilted CD4+.

TCRdb re-derived calls from the 5' RACE reads in MiXCR, one entry per CDR3 protein. The table includes 300,000 to 350,000 distinct CDR3 sequences, approximately 15% detected once. This CDR3 has 15 residues. Germline V CDR1 and CDR2: ENHRY, SYGVKD. V lost 10 bases and J lost 2; bases outside the gene matches: 12. As to this clonotype: Its target is unknown.

This chain uses TRBV10-3 with TRBJ2-3, with 7 bases identical to TRBD2. What was sequenced was PBMCs or a T cell subset sorted from them (not recorded which). The clonotype originates from a young man who had mild COVID-19 (a few samples of this study predate the infection). Cell type and time point are not known. CDR3 sequence: CATGASGDATDTQYF. CDR3 DNA: TGTGCCACTGGGGCGAGCGGGGATGCCACAGATACGCAGTATTTT.